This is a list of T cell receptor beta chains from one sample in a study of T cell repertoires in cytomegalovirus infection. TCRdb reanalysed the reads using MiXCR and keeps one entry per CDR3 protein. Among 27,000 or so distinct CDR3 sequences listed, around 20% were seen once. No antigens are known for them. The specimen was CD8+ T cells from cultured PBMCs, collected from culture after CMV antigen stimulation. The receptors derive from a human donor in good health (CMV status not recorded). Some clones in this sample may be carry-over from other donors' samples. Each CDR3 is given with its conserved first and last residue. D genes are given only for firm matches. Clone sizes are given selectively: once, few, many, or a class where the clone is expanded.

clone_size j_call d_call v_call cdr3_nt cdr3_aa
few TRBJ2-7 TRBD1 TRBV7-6 TGTGCCAGCAGCCTGGACAGGGGTAATATGAACGAGCAGTACTTC CASSLDRGNMNEQYF
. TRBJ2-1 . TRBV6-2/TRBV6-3 TGTGCCAGCACCTTCGGAGGGGCGGGGGAGCAGTTCTTC CASTFGGAGEQFF
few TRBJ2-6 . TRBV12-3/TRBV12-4 TGTGCCAGCAGGGGGGATGGGTCTGGGGCCAACGTCCTGACTTTC CASRGDGSGANVLTF
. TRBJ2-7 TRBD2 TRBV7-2 TGTGCCAGCAGCATTCGGACTAGCGGGGGTTCGGGGTTTACGGAGCAGTACTTC CASSIRTSGGSGFTEQYF
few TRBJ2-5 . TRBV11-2 TGTGCCAGCGGGGGGACTCTTAAGGGGACCCAGTACTTC CASGGTLKGTQYF
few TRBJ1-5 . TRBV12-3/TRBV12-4 TGTGCCAGCAGTTTCAGCAGTACTCAGCCCCAGCATTTT CASSFSSTQPQHF
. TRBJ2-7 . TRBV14 TGTGCCAGCAGCCAAGCTCCCAGGGTCGAGCAGTACTTC CASSQAPRVEQYF
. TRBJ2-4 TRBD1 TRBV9 TGTGCCAGCAGCGCCTCCGACAGGGCCCAAGCCAAAAACATTCAGTACTTC CASSASDRAQAKNIQYF
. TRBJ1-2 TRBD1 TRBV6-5 TGTGCCAGCAGTTCACAGGGGAAGGATGACTATGGCTACACCTTC CASSSQGKDDYGYTF
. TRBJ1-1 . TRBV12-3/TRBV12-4 TGTGCCAGCAGTTGGGAGGGCACTGAAGCTTTCTTT CASSWEGTEAFF
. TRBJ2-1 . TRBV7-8 TGTGCCAGCAGCCCCCCCGGTGAGCAGTTCTTC CASSPPGEQFF
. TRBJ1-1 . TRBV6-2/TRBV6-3 TGTGCCAGCAGTTACTCCTTCGACAGAAACACTGAAGCTTTCTTT CASSYSFDRNTEAFF
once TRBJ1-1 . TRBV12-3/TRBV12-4 TGTGCCAGCAGTTTTAGTGCAGGCGGGGTTTTCTTT CASSFSAGGVFF
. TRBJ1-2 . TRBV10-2 TGCGCCAGCAGTGAGTCTCGAGGAGGCAGTGGCGGCTACACCTTC CASSESRGGSGGYTF
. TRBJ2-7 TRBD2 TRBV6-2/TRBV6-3 TGTGCCAGCAGTTACTCGAAGACTAAGCGGGGGGGAAACTCCTACGAGCAGTACTTC CASSYSKTKRGGNSYEQYF
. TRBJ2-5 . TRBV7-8 TGTGCCAGCAGCAGAAGTCCAGGGAAGACCCAGTACTTC CASSRSPGKTQYF
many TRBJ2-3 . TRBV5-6 TGTGCCAGCAGCCTGACAGGTGGTTGGACAGATACGCAGTATTTT CASSLTGGWTDTQYF
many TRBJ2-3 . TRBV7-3 TGTGCCAGCAGCTTGCACAGAGTAACGAACACAGATACGCAGTATTTT CASSLHRVTNTDTQYF
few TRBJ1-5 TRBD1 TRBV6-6 TGTGCCAGCCTTTTAACAGGGGGACAGCCCCAGCATTTT CASLLTGGQPQHF
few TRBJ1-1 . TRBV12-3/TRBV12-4 TGTGCCAGCAGACACGGGGGAGTTGCCACTGAAGCTTTCTTT CASRHGGVATEAFF
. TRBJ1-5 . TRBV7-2 TGTGCCAGCAGCCTTGGGGAGTTCGGTAGCAATCAGCCCCAGCATTTT CASSLGEFGSNQPQHF
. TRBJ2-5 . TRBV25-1 TGTGCCAGCAGTGACCGACTAGTAGAGGAGACCCAGTACTTC CASSDRLVEETQYF
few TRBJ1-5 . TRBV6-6 TGTGCCAGCAGTTACAGTGTAGGAGATCAGCCCCAGCATTTT CASSYSVGDQPQHF
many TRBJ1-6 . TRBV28 TGTGCCAGCAGCCAGGACGGAGCGAATTCACCCCTCCACTTT CASSQDGANSPLHF
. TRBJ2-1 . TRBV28 TGTGCCACCACGCTAGTGAGATATACTGAGCAGTTCTTC CATTLVRYTEQFF
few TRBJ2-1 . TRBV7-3 TGTGCCAGCAGCAAAGAGGGACTGCCTGTGTACAATGAGCAGTTCTTC CASSKEGLPVYNEQFF
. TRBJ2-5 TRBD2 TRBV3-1 TGTGCCAGCAGCCGCAGGGTGAGCGGGGGGCCGGGGGAGACCCAGTACTTC CASSRRVSGGPGETQYF
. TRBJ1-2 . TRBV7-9 TGTGCCAGCAGCTTAGCGGCAGGGGAAGGCTACACCTTC CASSLAAGEGYTF
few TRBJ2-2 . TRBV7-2 TGTGCCAGCAGCTTAGTAGGGGTACGGGGCGCCAGGGCCGGGGAGCTGTTTTTT CASSLVGVRGARAGELFF
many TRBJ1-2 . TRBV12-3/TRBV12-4 TGTGCCAGCAGTTTTTCGGCAGGGTCCTATGGCTACACCTTC CASSFSAGSYGYTF
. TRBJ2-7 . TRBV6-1 TGTGCCAGCACCAACGAGGCGGAACAGGCGTCGGGGGAGCAGTACTTC CASTNEAEQASGEQYF
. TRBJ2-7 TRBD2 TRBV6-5 TGTGCCAGCAGTACCTTGACTAGCCCTAACGGCGAGCAGTACTTC CASSTLTSPNGEQYF
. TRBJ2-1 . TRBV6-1 TGTGCCAGCCGCTATTCCTACAATGAGCAGTTCTTC CASRYSYNEQFF
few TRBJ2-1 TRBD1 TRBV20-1 TGCAGTGCTAGCGCCTGGGACAGGGACTACAATGAGCAGTTCTTC CSASAWDRDYNEQFF
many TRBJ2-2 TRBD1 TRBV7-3 TGTGCCAGCAGTGAACAGGGGTTAAGAGCCGGGGAGCTGTTTTTT CASSEQGLRAGELFF
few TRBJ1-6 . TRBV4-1 TGCGCCAGCAGCCAAGATCTGATGGATTCACCCCTCCACTTT CASSQDLMDSPLHF
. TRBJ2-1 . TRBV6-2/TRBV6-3 TGTGCCAGCAGTTACTCCACAGTGCTGAACCCGCAACCGTCCGGTTTAGACAATGAGCAGTTCTTC CASSYSTVLNPQPSGLDNEQFF
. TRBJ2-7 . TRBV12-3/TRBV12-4 TGTGCCAGCAGTTTAACCGGCCAGATCTACGAGCAGTACTTC CASSLTGQIYEQYF
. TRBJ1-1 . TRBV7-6 TGTGCCAGCAGCTTAGATTTCACAGGCCCGCCCGCTGAAGCTTTCTTT CASSLDFTGPPAEAFF
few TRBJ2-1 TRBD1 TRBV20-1 TGCAGTGCTAGTGGGGACAGTGCTTACAATGAGCAGTTCTTC CSASGDSAYNEQFF
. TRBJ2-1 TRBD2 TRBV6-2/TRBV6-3 TGTGCCAGCAGTTCCCCCCGGGGAGAAGCGGGAGAGAGCTCCTACAATGAGCAGTTCTTC CASSSPRGEAGESSYNEQFF
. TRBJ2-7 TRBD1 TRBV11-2 TGTGCCAGCAGCTCCCTTGGGACAGGTATCTACGAGCAGTACTTC CASSSLGTGIYEQYF
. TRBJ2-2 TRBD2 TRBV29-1 TGCAGCGTTGTTGGGACTAGCGGCACCGGGGAGCTGTTTTTT CSVVGTSGTGELFF
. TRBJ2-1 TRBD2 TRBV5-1 TGCGCCAGCAGGGGAGTGACTAGCAGTTACAATGAGCAGTTCTTC CASRGVTSSYNEQFF
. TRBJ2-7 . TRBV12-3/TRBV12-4 TGTGCCAGCAGACAACGGGGCTACGAGCAGTACTTC CASRQRGYEQYF
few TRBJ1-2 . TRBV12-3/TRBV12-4 TGTGCCAGCAGCCAAACAGGGAAGGCTAACTATGGCTACACCTTC CASSQTGKANYGYTF
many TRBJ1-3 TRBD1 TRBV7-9 TGTGCCAGCAGCTTAACGCGACAGGGGTACTCTGGAAACACCATATATTTT CASSLTRQGYSGNTIYF
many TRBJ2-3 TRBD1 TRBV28 TGTGCCAGCAGCGAGGGGGCCCACGACTCAACAGATACGCAGTATTTT CASSEGAHDSTDTQYF
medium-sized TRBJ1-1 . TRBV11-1 TGTGCCAGCAGCTTAGATGTGGGAACTGAAGCTTTCTTT CASSLDVGTEAFF
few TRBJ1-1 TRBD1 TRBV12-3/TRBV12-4 TGTGCCAGCAGTCCCGTACAGGGGTTATCGAACACTGAAGCTTTCTTT CASSPVQGLSNTEAFF
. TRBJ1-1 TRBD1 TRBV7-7 TGTGCCAGCAGCCCAGCCGGGACAGGGGGCCCAGACACTGAAGCTTTCTTT CASSPAGTGGPDTEAFF
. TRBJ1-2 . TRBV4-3 TGCGCCAGCAGCCAAGACTACGCAGGGGTAGGCTACACCTTC CASSQDYAGVGYTF
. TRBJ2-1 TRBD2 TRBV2 TGTGCCAGTCCGGGACTAGTTTACAATGAGCAGTTCTTC CASPGLVYNEQFF
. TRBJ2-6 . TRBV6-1 TGTGCCAGCAGTGACGGGTTTGACTCTGGGGCCAACGTCCTGACTTTC CASSDGFDSGANVLTF
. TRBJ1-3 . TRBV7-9 TGTGCCAGCGCTATTCTCTCTGGAAACACCATATATTTT CASAILSGNTIYF
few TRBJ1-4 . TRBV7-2 TGTGCCAGCAGCCTCAACAGGGAACTTAATGAAAAACTGTTTTTT CASSLNRELNEKLFF